The 31 T cell receptor beta chains presented below share a single source sample, sequenced in a study of early T cells in non-severe SARS-CoV-2 infection. TCRdb reanalysed the 5' RACE reads using MiXCR and keeps one entry per CDR3 protein. The profile shows 25,000 to 35,000 distinct CDR3 sequences, approximately 6.2% of them singletons. Sequenced material: whole blood. These receptors were taken from an adult who was a healthcare worker with PCR-confirmed SARS-CoV-2 infection or an uninfected control (not recorded which).

In its sample, this clonotype was seen many times. The V gene is TRBV5-1, the J gene TRBJ2-1; D call uncertain. Deletions cut 4 bases from V and 0 bases from J, with 11 bases between. Germline-derived CDR1 and CDR2 are SGHRS and YFSETQ. CDR3 length equals 15 residues. CDR3 sequence (DNA): TGCGCCAGCAGCACGGCTTTAAGCTCCTACAATGAGCAGTTCTTC. Translating gives CASSTALSSYNEQFF.

This clonotype turned up a few times. An end of the junction differs from the germline gene, which may be a read error. The chain carries TRBV12-3 or TRBV12-4 and TRBJ2-4; tentatively, D is TRBD1 (5 bases). The CDR3 totals 15 residues. The CDR3 sequence: CASSLGDLAKNIQYF. The CDR3 nucleotides read TGTGCCAGCAGCTTAGGGGATCTAGCCAAAAACATTCAGTACTTC.

This clonotype was seen a handful of times. V and J are TRBV7-8 and TRBJ2-1; 8 bases line up with TRBD2. Germline values: CDR1 SGHVS, CDR2 FQNEAQ. The CDR3 extends over 16 amino acids. J was trimmed by 4 bases and V by 0 bases; bases with no gene match: 5. The CDR3 region is CASSLASGSRYNEQFF. The CDR3 coding sequence is TGTGCCAGCAGCTTAGCCAGCGGGAGTCGATACAATGAGCAGTTCTTC. Filled out from reference TRBV7-8 and TRBJ2-1, the complete variable domain reads GAGVSQSPRYKVAKRGQDVALRCDPISGHVSLFWYQQALGQGPEFLTYFQNEAQLDKSGLPSDRFFAERPEGSVSTLKIQRTQQEDSAVYLCASSLASGSRYNEQFFGPGTRLTVL.

This clonotype has a handful of counts. The chain is built from TRBV7-8 and TRBJ2-3; tentatively, D is TRBD2 (5 bases). V was trimmed by 1 base and J by 4 bases, leaving 12 bases between them. This CDR3 region has 15 residues. Per germline, CDR1 SGHVS and CDR2 FQNEAQ. The CDR3 reads CASSLVDGMADTQYF. For the CDR3, the DNA is TGTGCCAGCAGCTTAGTTGACGGGATGGCAGATACGCAGTATTTT. The full variable domain, with the rest looked up from reference TRBV7-8 and TRBJ2-3, is GAGVSQSPRYKVAKRGQDVALRCDPISGHVSLFWYQQALGQGPEFLTYFQNEAQLDKSGLPSDRFFAERPEGSVSTLKIQRTQQEDSAVYLCASSLVDGMADTQYFGPGTRLTVL.

This clonotype came up many times. The chain is built from TRBV6-5 and TRBJ2-1; 10 positions match TRBD1. V dropped 5 bases and J dropped 4; count of bases not matched to a gene: 5. The germline V gene has CDR1 MNHEY and CDR2 SVGAGI. The CDR3 has 15 residues. CDR3 residues: CASSPTGGAYNEQFF. For the CDR3, the DNA is TGTGCCAGCAGTCCGACAGGGGGCGCTTACAATGAGCAGTTCTTC.

This clonotype was recorded at least ten times. The gene calls are TRBV12-3 or TRBV12-4 and TRBJ2-1; no clear D. There are 12 residues in the CDR3. The V end was cut by 6 bases, the J end by 8 bases, with 11 bases between. The CDR3 loop reads CASSPTGYEQFF. The CDR3 DNA reads TGTGCCAGCAGCCCGACTGGGTATGAGCAGTTCTTC.

This clonotype has only a few counts. This sequence joins TRBV27 and TRBJ2-5; D is ambiguous. Germline V gives CDR1 MNHEY, CDR2 SMNVEV (reference sequence). The CDR3 runs to 15 residues. Trimming shortened V by 3 bases and J by 2 bases, and 13 bases separated the two germline ends. DNA for the CDR3: TGTGCCAGCAGTTTCATTCACAGCTTTCAAGAGACCCAGTACTTC. It specifies CASSFIHSFQETQYF.

This clonotype has ten or more counts. The chain recombines TRBV12-5 with TRBJ1-1; D is undetermined. This CDR3 has 11 amino acids. The V gene lost 7 bases and the J gene lost 5 bases, with 8 bases spanning the gap. The germline gives CDR1 LGHNT, CDR2 FRNRAP. The CDR3 region has the DNA TGTGCTAGTGCCTTGGGGACTGAAGCTTTCTTT. Its translation: CASALGTEAFF.

This clonotype was observed a handful of times. The rearrangement uses TRBV19 and TRBJ1-1; 7 nucleotides line up with TRBD1. The trim removed 5 bases at V and 8 bases at J, leaving 11 bases unmatched. CDR3 length: 14 residues. CDR1 and CDR2 (germline): LNHDA, SQIVND (reference sequence). The DNA of the CDR3 is TGTGCCAGTAGTCCTGGGGACAGAGCCTCCGAAGCTTTCTTT. This codes for CASSPGDRASEAFF.

V usage is TRBV10-2 and J usage is TRBJ2-7, with 10 bases fitting TRBD2. V lost 2 bases and J lost 2; bases outside the gene matches: 3. This CDR3 region has 15 residues. Germline V gene lookup returns CDR1 WSHSY and CDR2 SAAADI. The DNA for the CDR3 is TGCGCCAGCAGTGAGGGAGCGGGAGGGCCCTACGAGCAGTACGTC. This encodes CASSEGAGGPYEQYV.

This clonotype was detected many times. This rearrangement joins TRBV19 to TRBJ1-1; D unresolved. Germline values: CDR1 LNHDA, CDR2 SQIVND (reference sequence). V was trimmed by 2 bases and J by 4 bases, leaving 14 bases between them. CDR3 size: 15 residues. The CDR3 DNA reads TGTGCCAGTAGTATATCCCGGTCCCGAGGCACTGAAGCTTTCTTT. It codes for CASSISRSRGTEAFF. Drawing the rest from reference TRBV19 and TRBJ1-1, the complete variable domain is DGGITQSPKYLFRKEGQNVTLSCEQNLNHDAMYWYRQDPGQGLRLIYYSQIVNDFQKGDIAEGYSVSREKKESFPLTVTSAQKNPTAFYLCASSISRSRGTEAFFGQGTRLTVV.

The sample holds many counts of this clonotype. The V gene is TRBV28, the J gene TRBJ2-7; perhaps TRBD2 as D (6 bases). Germline CDR1 is MDHEN and CDR2 is SYDVKM. The CDR3 length is 14 residues. Trimming took off 3 bases at V and 2 bases at J, with 11 bases between the two ends. The CDR3 sequence: CASSFHGSAYEQYF. Written as DNA, the CDR3 is TGTGCCAGCAGTTTCCACGGGAGTGCCTACGAGCAGTACTTC.

This clonotype was found a few times. This sequence joins TRBV5-1 and TRBJ2-6, with 8 bases lining up with TRBD1. The CDR3 has 20 amino acids. Germline lookup yields CDR1 SGHRS and CDR2 YFSETQ. Trimming at V came to 4 bases and at J to 0 bases, leaving 15 bases not matched to a gene. The CDR3 protein is CASSTGTSWTGYSGANVLTF. Written as DNA, the CDR3 is TGCGCCAGCAGCACTGGAACCTCCTGGACAGGGTACTCTGGGGCCAACGTCCTGACTTTC.

In its sample, this clonotype was seen many times. V and J are TRBV24-1 and TRBJ2-1; D uncertain. CDR3 length: 15 amino acids. The V and J ends lost 5 bases and 0 bases respectively, with 10 bases between them. Germline CDR1 is KGHDR and CDR2 is SFDVKD. CDR3 nucleotide sequence: TGTGCCACCAGTGGCAGTCTGGGCTCCTACAATGAGCAGTTCTTC. Protein: CATSGSLGSYNEQFF.

Ten or more counts support this clonotype. The chain uses TRBV4-3 and TRBJ2-3; 8 bases are shared with TRBD2. The V segment lost 1 base and the J segment 0 bases; nucleotides outside the gene matches: 3. This CDR3 is built from 16 residues. The germline gives CDR1 LGHNA, CDR2 YSLEER. This CDR3 reads CASSQVAGQSTDTQYF. The CDR3 coding sequence is TGCGCCAGCAGCCAAGTAGCGGGGCAGAGCACAGATACGCAGTATTTT.

This clonotype was recorded a few times. The chain uses TRBV30 and TRBJ1-5, with 7 bases fitting TRBD1. The CDR3 consists of 16 residues. Germline CDR1 GTSNPN, CDR2 SVGIG (reference sequence). J lost 1 base, V lost 2 bases, and 8 bases had no gene match. The CDR3 DNA sequence: TGTGCCTGGAGTTCCTACAGGGGTTCGAGCAATCAGCCCCAGCATTTT. Protein: CAWSSYRGSSNQPQHF.

In nucleotides, the CDR3 is TGTGCCAGCAGCTTGACCACTTACAGGGAGAATCAGCCCCAGCATTTT. Amino acid sequence: CASSLTTYRENQPQHF. The chain has TRBV5-5 and TRBJ1-5; D may be TRBD1 (6 bases). Germline V gene sequence: CDR1 SGHKS, CDR2 YYEKEE (reference sequence). Trimming took 1 base from V and 4 from J, leaving 15 bases between them. This CDR3 contains 16 residues.

This clonotype was counted at least ten times. The gene calls are TRBV20-1 and TRBJ2-1, with 14 bases identical to TRBD2. Germline-derived CDR1 and CDR2 are DFQATT and SNEGSKA (reference sequence). CDR3 length: 15 amino acids. V dropped 5 bases and J dropped 8; count of bases not matched to a gene: 8. The CDR3 bases are TGCAGTGCTCCGGGACTAGCGGGAGCGGAGGATGAGCAGTTCTTC. Translating gives CSAPGLAGAEDEQFF.

The rearrangement uses TRBV11-2 and TRBJ2-1; 9 bases are a match to TRBD2. The germline CDR1 and CDR2 sequences are SGHAT and FQNNGV. CDR3 length equals 14 residues. Losses at the gene ends were 7 bases for V and 4 bases for J; bases not matched to a gene: 5. The CDR3 bases are TGTGCCAGCACCAGTAGCGGGAGTTACAATGAGCAGTTCTTC. It specifies CASTSSGSYNEQFF.

This clonotype is deemed medium-sized. The chain employs TRBV12-3 or TRBV12-4 and TRBJ1-3, with D maybe TRBD1 (6 bases). The germline V and J ends were trimmed by 6 bases and 4 bases, with 22 bases remaining between them. CDR3 length: 17 residues. CDR3 in amino acids: CASSQRQGGLGGNTIYF. DNA for the CDR3: TGTGCCAGCAGCCAGCGGCAAGGGGGTTTGGGAGGAAACACCATATATTTT.

In its sample, this clonotype was seen many times. CDR3 DNA sequence: TGTGCCAGTAGTGACCCTTGGACAGGGCAAGAGACCCAGTACTTC. Translated: CASSDPWTGQETQYF. The chain uses TRBV19 and TRBJ2-5; 8 bases agree with TRBD1. Germline loops: CDR1 LNHDA, CDR2 SQIVND (reference sequence). This CDR3 contains 15 residues. V shed 5 bases and J 2 bases; nucleotides not matched to a gene: 7. Looking up the rest from reference TRBV19 and TRBJ2-5 gives the full variable domain: DGGITQSPKYLFRKEGQNVTLSCEQNLNHDAMYWYRQDPGQGLRLIYYSQIVNDFQKGDIAEGYSVSREKKESFPLTVTSAQKNPTAFYLCASSDPWTGQETQYFGPGTRLLVL.

Only a few counts were recorded for this clonotype. CDR3: CSVTRDSSYGYTF. The DNA of the CDR3 is TGCAGCGTCACCCGGGACAGCTCCTATGGCTACACCTTC. The chain employs TRBV29-1 and TRBJ1-2, with TRBD1 identical over 7 bases. The CDR3 sequence is 13 residues long. The J segment lost 4 bases and the V segment lost 6 bases, leaving 8 bases of the junction unmatched. Germline CDR1 SQVTM, CDR2 ANQGSEA.

Ten or more counts support this clonotype. The chain is built from TRBV5-1 and TRBJ1-4, with no clear D. Germline V gene data show CDR1 as SGHRS and CDR2 as YFSETQ. The ends were cut back, 1 base at V and 0 bases at J, with 4 bases in the middle. CDR3 length: 14 residues. As DNA, the CDR3 is TGCGCCAGCAGCTTGAGTGCAACTAATGAAAAACTGTTTTTT. This translates into CASSLSATNEKLFF.

This clonotype was detected many times. The rearrangement links TRBV4-2 to TRBJ2-2; D perhaps matches TRBD1 (6 bases). Germline V gives CDR1 LGHNA, CDR2 YNFKEQ. CDR3 length: 16 amino acids. The V end was cut by 2 bases, the J end by 3 bases, with 13 bases between. Here the CDR3 DNA reads TGTGCCAGCAGCCAACTGGACAAGGGGGACACCGGGGAGCTGTTTTTT. Translated: CASSQLDKGDTGELFF.

There are many counts of this clonotype. This sequence joins TRBV5-4 and TRBJ2-3; TRBD2 aligns across 8 bases. CDR1 is SGHNT, CDR2 YYREEE, per germline (reference sequence). With V trimmed by 1 base and J by 3 bases, 10 bases remained unmatched. The CDR3 contains 17 residues. In DNA form, the CDR3 reads TGTGCCAGCAGCTTGCGGGGGCGGGAGGCCCTTACAGATACGCAGTATTTT. Its protein product is CASSLRGREALTDTQYF.

This clonotype was seen many times. This chain joins TRBV5-1 and TRBJ2-5; the match to TRBD1 covers 9 bases. From germline, CDR1 is SGHRS and CDR2 YFSETQ. This CDR3 contains 16 residues. The ends lost 4 bases at V and 4 bases at J; junction bases unmatched: 11. CDR3 nucleotides: TGCGCCAGCAGCACCCAAGGACAGGGGTTAGGAGAGACCCAGTACTTC. Protein product: CASSTQGQGLGETQYF.

In its sample, this clonotype was seen many times. The chain recombines TRBV5-1 with TRBJ2-1; D ambiguous. The germline V and J ends were trimmed by 1 base and 6 bases, with 14 bases remaining between them. The V gene's germline CDR1 is SGHRS and CDR2 YFSETQ. The CDR3 has 15 amino acids. Here the CDR3 reads CASSLLAQNFNEQFF. CDR3 nucleotide sequence: TGCGCCAGCAGCTTGTTGGCCCAAAACTTCAATGAGCAGTTCTTC.

This clonotype was detected only a few times. The chain is built from TRBV28 and TRBJ2-7, with D tentatively TRBD2 (5 bases). Trimming removed 2 bases at V and 3 bases at J, with 8 bases between. Germline lookup yields CDR1 MDHEN and CDR2 SYDVKM. The CDR3 has 13 amino acids. In nucleotides, the CDR3 is TGTGCCAGCAGTTTAACCCGGGGCTACGAGCAGTACTTC. Its translation: CASSLTRGYEQYF.

This clonotype has a handful of counts. The V gene is TRBV7-8, the J gene TRBJ1-5; D remains ambiguous. The V gene lost 3 bases and the J gene lost 4 bases, with 10 bases spanning the gap. The CDR3 loop spans 14 amino acids. Looked up from germline, CDR1 is SGHVS and CDR2 is FQNEAQ. Here the CDR3 DNA reads TGTGCCAGCAGCTTGACATCACGAAATCAGCCCCAGCATTTT. It yields the protein CASSLTSRNQPQHF.

This clonotype was observed at least ten times. CDR3 residues: CASSLFGGRGTEAFF. In DNA, the CDR3 is TGTGCCAGCAGCTTATTCGGGGGGCGCGGCACTGAAGCTTTCTTT. The gene calls are TRBV7-3 and TRBJ1-1, with D possibly being TRBD1 (6 bases). Germline CDR1 and CDR2: SGHTA and FQGTGA. V was clipped by 2 bases and J by 4 bases, with 14 bases between them. The CDR3 is 15 amino acids. The whole variable domain, remainder taken from reference TRBV7-3 and TRBJ1-1, is GAGVSQTPSNKVTEKGKYVELRCDPISGHTALYWYRQSLGQGPEFLIYFQGTGAADDSGLPNDRFFAVRPEGSVSTLKIQRTERGDSAVYLCASSLFGGRGTEAFFGQGTRLTVV.

This clonotype was counted many times. The V and J genes are TRBV6-2 or TRBV6-3 and TRBJ2-7; TRBD1 matches at 7 bases. Germline lookup yields CDR1 MNHEY and CDR2 SVGEGT. Trimming removed 0 bases from V and 2 bases from J; junction bases left unmatched: 4. The CDR3 consists of 15 residues. The CDR3 bases are TGTGCCAGCAGTTACTCAAGGGACAGCACCTACGAGCAGTACGTC. Translation gives CASSYSRDSTYEQYV.